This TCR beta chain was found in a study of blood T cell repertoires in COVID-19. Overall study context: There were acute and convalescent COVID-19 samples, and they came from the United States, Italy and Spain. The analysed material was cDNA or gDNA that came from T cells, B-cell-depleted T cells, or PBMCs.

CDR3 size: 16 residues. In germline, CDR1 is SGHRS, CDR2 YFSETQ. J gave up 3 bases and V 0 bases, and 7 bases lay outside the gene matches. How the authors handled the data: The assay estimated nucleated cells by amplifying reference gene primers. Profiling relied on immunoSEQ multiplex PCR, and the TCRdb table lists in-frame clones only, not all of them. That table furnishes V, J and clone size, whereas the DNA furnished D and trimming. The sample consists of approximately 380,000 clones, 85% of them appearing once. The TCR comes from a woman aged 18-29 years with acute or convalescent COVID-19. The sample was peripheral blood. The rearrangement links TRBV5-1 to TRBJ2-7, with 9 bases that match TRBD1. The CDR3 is CASSLVDRGEDYEQYF. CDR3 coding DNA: TGCGCCAGCAGCTTGGTGGACAGGGGAGAGGACTACGAGCAGTACTTC.